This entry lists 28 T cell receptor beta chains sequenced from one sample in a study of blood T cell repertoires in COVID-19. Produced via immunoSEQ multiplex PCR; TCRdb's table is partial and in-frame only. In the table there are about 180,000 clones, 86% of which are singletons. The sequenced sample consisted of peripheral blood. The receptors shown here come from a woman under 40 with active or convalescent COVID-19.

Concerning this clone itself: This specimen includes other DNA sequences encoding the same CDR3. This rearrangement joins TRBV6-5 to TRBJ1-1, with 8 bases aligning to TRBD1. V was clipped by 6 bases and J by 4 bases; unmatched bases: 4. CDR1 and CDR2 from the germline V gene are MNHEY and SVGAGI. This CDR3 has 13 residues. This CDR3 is CASSYTGGTEAFF. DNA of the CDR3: TGTGCCAGCAGCTACACAGGGGGCACTGAAGCTTTCTTT.

For the CDR3, the DNA is TGTGCCAGCAGCTTCCCCACCGGGACAGATACGCAGTATTTT. This codes for CASSFPTGTDTQYF. This chain links TRBV5-4 with TRBJ2-3; D is ambiguous. V lost 2 bases and J lost 3, with 10 bases in between. This CDR3 has 14 amino acids. CDR1 and CDR2 from the germline V gene are SGHNT and YYREEE (reference sequence).

Here the CDR3 reads CASSPSPAGGMNTEAFF. The CDR3 DNA sequence: TGCGCCAGCAGCCCGTCCCCGGCAGGGGGAATGAACACTGAAGCTTTCTTT. The chain uses TRBV4-1 and TRBJ1-1, with 7 bases identical to TRBD1. Per germline, CDR1 MGHRA and CDR2 YSYEKL. The V segment lost 4 bases and the J segment 0 bases; nucleotides outside the gene matches: 11. The CDR3 spans 17 residues.

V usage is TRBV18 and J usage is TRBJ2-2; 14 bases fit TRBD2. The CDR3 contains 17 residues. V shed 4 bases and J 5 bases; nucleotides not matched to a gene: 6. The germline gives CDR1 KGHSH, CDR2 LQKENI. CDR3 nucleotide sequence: TGTGCCAGCTCACTCGGACTAGCGGGAGGTCGAACCGGGGAGCTGTTTTTT. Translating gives CASSLGLAGGRTGELFF.

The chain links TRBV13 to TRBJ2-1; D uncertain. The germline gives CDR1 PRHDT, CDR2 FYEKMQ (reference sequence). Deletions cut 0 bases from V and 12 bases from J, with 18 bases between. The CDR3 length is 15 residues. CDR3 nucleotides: TGTGCCAGCAGCTTAGGCGTAGACCCAGCGTTAGGGCAGTTCTTC. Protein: CASSLGVDPALGQFF.

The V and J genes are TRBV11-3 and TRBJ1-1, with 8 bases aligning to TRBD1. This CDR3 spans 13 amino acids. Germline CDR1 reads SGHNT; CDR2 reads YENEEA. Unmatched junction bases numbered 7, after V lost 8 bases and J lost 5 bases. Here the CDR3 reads CASQGAYRTEAFF. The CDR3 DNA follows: TGTGCCAGCCAGGGGGCCTATCGGACTGAAGCTTTCTTT.

The CDR3 coding sequence is TGTGCCAGCAGTGGGGGAGCCGGGACAGGGGTCAATGAGCAGTTCTTC. Amino acid sequence: CASSGGAGTGVNEQFF. J is TRBJ2-1 and V is TRBV6-1; TRBD1 matches 10 bases. The junction had 9 bases not matched to a gene; V was cut back by 4 bases and J by 6 bases. The CDR3 consists of 16 residues. The V gene's germline CDR1 is MNHNS and CDR2 SASEGT.

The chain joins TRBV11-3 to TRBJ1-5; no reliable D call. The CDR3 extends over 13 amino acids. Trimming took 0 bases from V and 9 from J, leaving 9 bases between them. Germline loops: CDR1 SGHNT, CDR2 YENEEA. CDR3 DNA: TGTGCCAGCAGCTTAGATCCGTCCAGGCCCCAGCATTTT. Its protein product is CASSLDPSRPQHF.

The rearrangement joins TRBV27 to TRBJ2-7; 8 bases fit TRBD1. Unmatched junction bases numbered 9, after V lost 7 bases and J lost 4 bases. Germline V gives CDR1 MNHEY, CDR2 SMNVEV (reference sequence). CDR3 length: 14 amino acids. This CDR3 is CASTTQGALYEQYF. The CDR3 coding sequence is TGTGCCAGCACGACGCAGGGGGCTCTGTACGAGCAGTACTTC.

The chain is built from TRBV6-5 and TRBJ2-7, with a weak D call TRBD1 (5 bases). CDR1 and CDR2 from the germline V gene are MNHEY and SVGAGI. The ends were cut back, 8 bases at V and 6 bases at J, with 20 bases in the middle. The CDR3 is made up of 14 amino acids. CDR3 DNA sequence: TGTGCCAGCGGTATAGGGGCAGGGTTTTTCGAGCAGTACTTC. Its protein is CASGIGAGFFEQYF.

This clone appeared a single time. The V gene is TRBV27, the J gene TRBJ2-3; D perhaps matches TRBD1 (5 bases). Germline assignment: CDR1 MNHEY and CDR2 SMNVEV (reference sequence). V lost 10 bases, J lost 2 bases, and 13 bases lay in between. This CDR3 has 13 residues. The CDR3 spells CATRQTPTDTQYF. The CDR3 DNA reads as TGTGCCACTCGACAGACGCCCACAGATACGCAGTATTTT.

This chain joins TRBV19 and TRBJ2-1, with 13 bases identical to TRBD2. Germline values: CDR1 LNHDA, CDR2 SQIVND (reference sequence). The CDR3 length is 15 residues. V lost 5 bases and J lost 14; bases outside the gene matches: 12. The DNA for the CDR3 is TGTGCCAGTAGTCTCCATGGACTAGCGGGGGTCGGGGAGTTCTTC. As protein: CASSLHGLAGVGEFF.

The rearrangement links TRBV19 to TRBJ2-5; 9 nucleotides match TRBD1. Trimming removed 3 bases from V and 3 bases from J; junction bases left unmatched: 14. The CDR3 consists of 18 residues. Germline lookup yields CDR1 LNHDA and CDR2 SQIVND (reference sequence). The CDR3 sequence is CASSIGLGTGYREETQYF. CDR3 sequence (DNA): TGTGCCAGTAGTATCGGGCTTGGGACAGGGTATCGTGAAGAGACCCAGTACTTC.

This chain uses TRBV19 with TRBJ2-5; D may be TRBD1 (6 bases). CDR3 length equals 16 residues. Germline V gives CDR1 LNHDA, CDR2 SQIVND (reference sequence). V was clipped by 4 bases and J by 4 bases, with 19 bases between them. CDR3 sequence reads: CASSNGTLPGLETQYF. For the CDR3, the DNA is TGTGCCAGTAGTAACGGGACACTCCCAGGGTTAGAGACCCAGTACTTC.

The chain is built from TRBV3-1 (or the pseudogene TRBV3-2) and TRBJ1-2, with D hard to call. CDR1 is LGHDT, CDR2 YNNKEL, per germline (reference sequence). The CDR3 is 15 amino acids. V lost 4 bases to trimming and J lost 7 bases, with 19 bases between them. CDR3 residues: CASSLADGVRSGYTF. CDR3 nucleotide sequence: TGTGCCAGCAGCCTCGCCGACGGGGTAAGGAGTGGCTACACCTTC.

CDR3 sequence reads: CATSDPRGPNTEAFF. Here the CDR3 DNA reads TGTGCCACCAGTGACCCCAGGGGTCCGAACACTGAAGCTTTCTTT. J is TRBJ1-1 and V is TRBV24-1; D perhaps matches TRBD1 (6 bases). Trimming removed 4 bases from V and 1 base from J, with 12 bases in between. Germline V gene sequence: CDR1 KGHDR, CDR2 SFDVKD. The CDR3 contains 15 residues.

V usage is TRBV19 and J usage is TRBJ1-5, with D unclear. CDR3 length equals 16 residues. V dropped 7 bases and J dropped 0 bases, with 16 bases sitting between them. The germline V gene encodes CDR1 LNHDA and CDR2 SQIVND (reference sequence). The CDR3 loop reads CASTTKTPNSNQPQHF. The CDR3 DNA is TGTGCCAGTACTACTAAGACTCCAAATAGCAATCAGCCCCAGCATTTT.

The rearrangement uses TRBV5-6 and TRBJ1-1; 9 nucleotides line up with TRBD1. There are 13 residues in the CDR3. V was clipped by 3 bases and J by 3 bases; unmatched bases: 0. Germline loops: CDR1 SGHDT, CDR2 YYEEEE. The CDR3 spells CASSWDRDTEAFF. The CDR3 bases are TGTGCCAGCAGCTGGGACAGGGACACTGAAGCTTTCTTT.

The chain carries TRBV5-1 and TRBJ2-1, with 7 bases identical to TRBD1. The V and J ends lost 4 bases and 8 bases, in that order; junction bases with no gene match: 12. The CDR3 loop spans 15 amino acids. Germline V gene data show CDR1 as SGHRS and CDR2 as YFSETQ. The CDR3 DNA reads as TGCGCCAGCAGCCCGTATGAGGGGGCGAGGGATGAGCAGTTCTTC. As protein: CASSPYEGARDEQFF.

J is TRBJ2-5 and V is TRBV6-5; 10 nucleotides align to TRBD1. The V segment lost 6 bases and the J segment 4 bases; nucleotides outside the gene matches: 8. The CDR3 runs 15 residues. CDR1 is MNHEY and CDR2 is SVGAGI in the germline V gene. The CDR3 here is CASSGTGVLGETQYF. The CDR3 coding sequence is TGTGCCAGCAGCGGGACAGGGGTTTTGGGAGAGACCCAGTACTTC.

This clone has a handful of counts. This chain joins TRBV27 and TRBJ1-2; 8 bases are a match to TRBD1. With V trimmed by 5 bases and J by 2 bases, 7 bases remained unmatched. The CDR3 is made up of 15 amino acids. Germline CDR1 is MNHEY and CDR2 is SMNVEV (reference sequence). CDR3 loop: CASSTTGGINYGYTF. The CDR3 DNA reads TGTGCCAGCAGTACCACAGGGGGGATAAACTATGGCTACACCTTC.

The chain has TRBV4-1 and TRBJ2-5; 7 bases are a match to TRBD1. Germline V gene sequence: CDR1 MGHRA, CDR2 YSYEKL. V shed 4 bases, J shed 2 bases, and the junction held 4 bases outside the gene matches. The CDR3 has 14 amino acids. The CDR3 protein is CASSLGQQQETQYF. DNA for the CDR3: TGCGCCAGCAGCCTGGGACAGCAACAAGAGACCCAGTACTTC.

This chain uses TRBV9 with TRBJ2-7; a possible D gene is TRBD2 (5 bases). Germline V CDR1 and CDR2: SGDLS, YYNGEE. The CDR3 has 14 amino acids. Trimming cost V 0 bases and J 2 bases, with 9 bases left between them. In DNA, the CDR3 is TGTGCCAGCAGCGTAGAACCGGGAACCTACGAGCAGTACTTC. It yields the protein CASSVEPGTYEQYF.

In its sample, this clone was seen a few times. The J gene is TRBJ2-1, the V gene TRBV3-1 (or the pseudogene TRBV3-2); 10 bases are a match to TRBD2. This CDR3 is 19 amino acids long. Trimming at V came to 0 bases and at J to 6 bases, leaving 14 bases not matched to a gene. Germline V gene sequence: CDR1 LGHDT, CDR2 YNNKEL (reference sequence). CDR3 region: CASSQDVIGLAGVSNEQFF. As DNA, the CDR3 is TGTGCCAGCAGCCAAGATGTGATAGGTCTAGCGGGAGTATCCAATGAGCAGTTCTTC.

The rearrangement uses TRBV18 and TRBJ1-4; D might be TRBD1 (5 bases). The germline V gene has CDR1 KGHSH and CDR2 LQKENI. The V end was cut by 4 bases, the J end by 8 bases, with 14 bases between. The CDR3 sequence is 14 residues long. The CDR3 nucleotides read TGTGCCAGCTCACTAGATGTGGGGCGCGAAAAACTGTTTTTT. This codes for CASSLDVGREKLFF.

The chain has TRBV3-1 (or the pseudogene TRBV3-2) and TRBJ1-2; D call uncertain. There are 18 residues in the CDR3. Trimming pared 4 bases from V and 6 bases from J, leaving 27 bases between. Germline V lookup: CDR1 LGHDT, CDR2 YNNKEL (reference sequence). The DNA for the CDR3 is TGTGCCAGCAGCCCCAACGGCGGACGGCCGGGGAACGCCAATGGCTACACCTTC. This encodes CASSPNGGRPGNANGYTF.

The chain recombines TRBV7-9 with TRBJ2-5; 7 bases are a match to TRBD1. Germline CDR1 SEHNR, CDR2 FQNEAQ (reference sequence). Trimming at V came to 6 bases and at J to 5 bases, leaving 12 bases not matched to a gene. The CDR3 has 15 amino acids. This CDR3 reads CASSHLDRELETQYF. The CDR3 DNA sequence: TGTGCCAGCAGTCATCTCGACAGGGAACTGGAGACCCAGTACTTC.

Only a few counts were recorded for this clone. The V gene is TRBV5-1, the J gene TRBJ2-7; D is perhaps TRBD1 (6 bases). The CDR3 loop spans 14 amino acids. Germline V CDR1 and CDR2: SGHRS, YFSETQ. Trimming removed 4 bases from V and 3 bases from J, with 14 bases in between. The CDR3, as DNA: TGCGCCAGCAGCGACTGGGACACAAGCTACGAGCAGTACTTC. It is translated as CASSDWDTSYEQYF.